One sample yielded the 22 T cell receptor beta chains listed below, sequenced in a study of identical twins. TCRdb reprocessed the 5' RACE reads via MiXCR and lists one record per CDR3 protein. The sample records 600,000 to 700,000 distinct CDR3 sequences, over 20% being singletons. These data also formed part of another study, on T cells expressing NK-cell markers.

Material: PBMCs. The receptors here all came from a woman aged 18 to 35 in good health.

The rearrangement joins TRBV3-1 to TRBJ2-6; possible D gene TRBD2, 5 bases. V was pared by 4 bases and J by 12 bases, with 19 bases between. The CDR3 extends over 15 amino acids. Germline V gene lookup returns CDR1 LGHDT and CDR2 YNNKEL (reference sequence). The CDR3 sequence is CASSLDVGKGGVLTF. CDR3 DNA sequence: TGTGCCAGCAGCCTTGACGTCGGGAAAGGAGGCGTCCTGACTTTC. The full variable domain, rest sourced from reference TRBV3-1 and TRBJ2-6, is DTAVSQTPKYLVTQMGNDKSIKCEQNLGHDTMYWYKQDSKKFLKIMFSYNNKELIINETVPNRFSPKSPDKAHLNLHINSLELGDSAVYFCASSLDVGKGGVLTFGAGSRLTVL.

This clonotype was seen only a few times. The rearrangement joins TRBV20-1 to TRBJ1-3; D call uncertain. Trimming left V 2 bases short and J 3 bases short, with 8 bases between. In germline, CDR1 is DFQATT, CDR2 SNEGSKA (reference sequence). The CDR3 spans 13 residues. For the CDR3, the DNA is TGCAGTGCTAGATCAGTGGGTGGAAACACCATATATTTT. This translates into CSARSVGGNTIYF.

The chain links TRBV12-3 or TRBV12-4 to TRBJ1-1; D is unresolved. V was clipped by 5 bases and J by 1 base, with 14 bases between them. The CDR3 totals 15 residues. The CDR3 DNA sequence: TGTGCCAGCAGTGTCCAGGTTTACAAGAACACTGAAGCTTTCTTT. Its protein is CASSVQVYKNTEAFF.

CDR3 nucleotides: TGTGCCAGCACCTCCGGACAGCTCCAAGAGCAGTACTTC. It codes for CASTSGQLQEQYF. V usage is TRBV12-3 or TRBV12-4 and J usage is TRBJ2-7; tentative D call: TRBD1 (6 bases). The length of the CDR3 is 13 residues. The V end was cut by 7 bases, the J end by 7 bases, with 17 bases between.

This clonotype turned up a few times. The CDR3 spells CSSWVQGDYTGELFF. The CDR3 region has the DNA TGCAGCTCTTGGGTCCAGGGTGATTACACCGGGGAGCTGTTTTTT. The gene calls are TRBV29-1 and TRBJ2-2; tentatively, D is TRBD1 (5 bases). Per germline, CDR1 SQVTM and CDR2 ANQGSEA. The V and J ends lost 8 bases and 3 bases respectively, with 19 bases between them. This CDR3 comprises 15 residues.

Turning to this clonotype: It is unclear where the CDR3 begins or ends on the DNA, so no DNA is shown, and the CDR3 is as TCRdb lists it. The chain combines TRBV7-5 with TRBJ2-1. TRBV7-5 is reported as a pseudogene. The CDR3 is 14 residues long, ends included. Here the CDR3 reads CISVSEANDPEQFF.

This chain connects TRBV11-3 to TRBJ2-3; 10 nucleotides match TRBD2. The V gene's germline CDR1 is SGHNT and CDR2 YENEEA. The CDR3 totals 15 residues. J lost 6 bases, V lost 3 bases, and 6 bases had no gene match. The CDR3 nucleotides read TGTGCCAGCAGCTTTGCCGGGACTAGCGTTGATACGCAGTATTTT. It specifies CASSFAGTSVDTQYF.

The rearrangement uses TRBV2 and TRBJ2-7, with TRBD2 as a possible D gene (6 bases). Germline CDR1 SNHLY, CDR2 FYNNEI. Trimming removed 5 bases from V and 5 bases from J, with 22 bases in between. CDR3 length: 16 residues. The CDR3 loop reads CASSREGRAGGNEQYF. CDR3 nucleotide sequence: TGTGCCAGCAGTCGAGAGGGTCGGGCTGGGGGGAACGAGCAGTACTTC.

There are many counts of this clonotype. The genes are TRBV12-3 or TRBV12-4 and TRBJ1-1, with 7 bases fitting TRBD1. With 5 bases clipped from V and 7 bases from J, the junction kept 1 base outside the gene matches. This CDR3 spans 11 amino acids. Here the CDR3 DNA reads TGTGCCAGCAGTAGGACAGGTGAAGCTTTCTTT. Translating gives CASSRTGEAFF.

This chain uses TRBV20-1 with TRBJ2-3, with a possible D match to TRBD2 (5 bases). Germline values: CDR1 DFQATT, CDR2 SNEGSKA (reference sequence). The CDR3 length is 13 residues. Trimming removed 6 bases from V and 2 bases from J, with 12 bases in between. CDR3 sequence reads: CSAPPGITDTQYF. In DNA, the CDR3 is TGCAGTGCGCCTCCGGGGATCACAGATACGCAGTATTTT.

The genes are TRBV20-1 and TRBJ2-2; D is unresolved. This CDR3 is built from 13 residues. With 3 bases removed from V and 6 bases from J, the gap between germline ends came to 11 bases. Germline loops: CDR1 DFQATT, CDR2 SNEGSKA (reference sequence). Here the CDR3 DNA reads TGCAGTGCTAGGGCCATGGAGCCCGGGGAGCTGTTTTTT. Its protein product is CSARAMEPGELFF.

The CDR3 DNA sequence: TGCAGTGGGATCCTGGCCCCCTATGGCTACACCTTC. This gives the protein CSGILAPYGYTF. V and J are TRBV20-1 and TRBJ1-2; no firm D call. The CDR3 sequence is 12 residues long. Trimming removed 7 bases from V and 4 bases from J, with 13 bases in between. Germline V CDR1 and CDR2: DFQATT, SNEGSKA (reference sequence).

The chain is built from TRBV3-1 and TRBJ2-2, with no clear D. The CDR3 covers 13 residues. Per the germline V gene, CDR1 is LGHDT and CDR2 is YNNKEL (reference sequence). V lost 3 bases to trimming and J lost 9 bases, with 11 bases between them. The CDR3 loop reads CASSHNEFRELFF. CDR3 sequence (DNA): TGTGCCAGCAGCCACAACGAGTTTCGGGAGCTGTTTTTT.

This clonotype was detected ten times or more. The V and J genes are TRBV10-3 and TRBJ2-7; 7 bases map to TRBD1. The germline CDR1 and CDR2 sequences are ENHRY and SYGVKD. The length of the CDR3 is 16 residues. V trimming: 6 bases; J trimming: 4 bases; junction bases outside the gene matches: 15. For the CDR3, the DNA is TGTGCCATCAGCGATCCAAGCAGGGACAGCGCGTACGAGCAGTACTTC. Protein sequence: CAISDPSRDSAYEQYF.

The V gene is TRBV7-3, the J gene TRBJ2-1, with TRBD2 identical over 15 bases. The CDR3 has 16 amino acids. Looked up from germline, CDR1 is SGHTA and CDR2 is FQGTGA. V lost 3 bases and J lost 6; bases outside the gene matches: 3. CDR3 nucleotide sequence: TGTGCCAGCAGCTTCGGGACTAGCGGGGGGCCCAATGAGCAGTTCTTC. Encoded protein: CASSFGTSGGPNEQFF.

The genes are TRBV20-1 and TRBJ2-7; 9 bases map to TRBD2. The CDR3 runs 15 residues. The V gene end was trimmed by 1 base and the J gene end by 1 base; junction bases not matched to a gene: 5. In germline, CDR1 is DFQATT, CDR2 SNEGSKA (reference sequence). The chain's CDR3 is CSARGLAGISYEQYF. DNA for the CDR3: TGCAGTGCTAGAGGGCTAGCGGGAATTTCCTACGAGCAGTACTTC.

In this sample, this clonotype turned up a few times. The rearrangement joins TRBV20-1 to TRBJ2-5; D might be TRBD1 (6 bases). Trimming took off 4 bases at V and 6 bases at J, with 15 bases between the two ends. This CDR3 has 13 residues. In germline, CDR1 is DFQATT, CDR2 SNEGSKA (reference sequence). CDR3 amino acids: CSATNMGDKTQYF. The CDR3 DNA sequence: TGCAGTGCTACCAATATGGGGGACAAGACCCAGTACTTC.

A note on this clonotype: It may be a read error: a sequence one base away is much more abundant. The CDR3: CSASLRLDEQFF. CDR3 nucleotides: TGCAGTGCTAGTCTCCGACTAGATGAGCAGTTCTTC. The rearrangement uses TRBV20-1 and TRBJ2-1; possible D gene TRBD2, 6 bases. Germline V gene lookup returns CDR1 DFQATT and CDR2 SNEGSKA (reference sequence). V gave up 3 bases and J gave up 8 bases, with 11 bases separating them. The CDR3 has 12 amino acids.

This clonotype was recorded many times. The chain uses TRBV12-3 or TRBV12-4 and TRBJ2-7; D is uncertain. V was cut by 3 bases and J by 2 bases, with 14 bases left in between. The CDR3 loop spans 15 amino acids. For the CDR3, the DNA is TGTGCCAGCAGTTTGGGTACCGGGCTAGCCTACGAGCAGTACTTC. This translates into CASSLGTGLAYEQYF.

This clonotype was counted many times. The V and J genes are TRBV20-1 and TRBJ1-1; perhaps TRBD1 as D (5 bases). The CDR3 runs to 14 residues. The V gene's germline CDR1 is DFQATT and CDR2 SNEGSKA (reference sequence). V gave up 7 bases and J gave up 5 bases, with 20 bases separating them. CDR3 residues: CSGAGRGSRTEAFF. CDR3 sequence (DNA): TGCAGTGGGGCAGGGAGGGGATCGAGGACTGAAGCTTTCTTT.

This clonotype was detected a few times. The chain has TRBV7-9 and TRBJ2-7, with D uncertain. This CDR3 contains 16 residues. Germline V CDR1 and CDR2: SEHNR, FQNEAQ (reference sequence). V lost 5 bases to trimming and J lost 0 bases, with 17 bases between them. CDR3 sequence reads: CASSPHTESSSYEQYF. CDR3 nucleotide sequence: TGTGCCAGCAGCCCCCATACCGAATCCAGCTCCTACGAGCAGTACTTC.

Only a few counts were recorded for this clonotype. This chain joins TRBV6-2 or TRBV6-3 and TRBJ2-1; 10 positions match TRBD2. Germline V lookup: CDR1 MNHEY, CDR2 SVGEGT. V dropped 6 bases and J dropped 8; count of bases not matched to a gene: 7. This CDR3 contains 14 residues. The CDR3 protein is CASRRAGGLDEQFF. CDR3 sequence (DNA): TGTGCCAGCAGGAGAGCGGGAGGGCTCGATGAGCAGTTCTTC.